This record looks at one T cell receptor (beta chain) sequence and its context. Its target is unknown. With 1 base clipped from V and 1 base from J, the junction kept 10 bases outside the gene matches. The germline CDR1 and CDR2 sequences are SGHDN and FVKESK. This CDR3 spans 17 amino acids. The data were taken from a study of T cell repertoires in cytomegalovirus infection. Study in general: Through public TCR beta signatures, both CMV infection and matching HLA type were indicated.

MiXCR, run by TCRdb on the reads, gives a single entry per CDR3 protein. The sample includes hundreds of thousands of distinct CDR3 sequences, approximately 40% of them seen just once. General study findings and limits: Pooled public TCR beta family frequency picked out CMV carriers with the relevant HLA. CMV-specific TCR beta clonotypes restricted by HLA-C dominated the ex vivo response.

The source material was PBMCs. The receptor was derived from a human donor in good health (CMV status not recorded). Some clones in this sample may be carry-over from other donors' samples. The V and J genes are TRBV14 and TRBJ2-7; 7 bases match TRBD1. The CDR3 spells CASSQGGRGPPSYEQYF. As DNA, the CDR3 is TGTGCCAGCAGCCAAGGGGGAAGGGGGCCCCCTTCCTACGAGCAGTACTTC.